Reported below is one T cell receptor beta chain. What it binds is not known. The ends were cut back, 3 bases at V and 4 bases at J, with 13 bases in the middle. The CDR3 spans 14 residues. The germline V gene encodes CDR1 SGDLS and CDR2 YYNGEE. The sample belongs to a study of shared clonotypes between healthy human individuals. CD45RO-negative cells were positively selected for CCR7, leaving out terminally differentiated effector memory CD45RA+ cells. The study's findings and limits: Generation probabilities were higher for clonotypes shared across all four sorted-subset donors than for unshared ones.

At a deep level, the assay was run. Profiling relied on immunoSEQ multiplex PCR, and the TCRdb table lists in-frame clones only, not all of them. Here the sample spans around 2,000,000 clones, less than 95% being singletons. The sample comprised naive CD8+ T cells sorted from blood. The source is a young man in good health. The chain uses TRBV9 and TRBJ1-1; D perhaps matches TRBD1 (6 bases). CDR3 region: CASSGGGLGTEAFF. As DNA, the CDR3 is TGTGCCAGCAGCGGCGGGGGGCTGGGCACTGAAGCTTTCTTT.